This T cell receptor (beta chain) emerged from a study of regulatory T cells in long-lasting Graves disease (TCRdb year 2021). Background for the entire study: In the newly diagnosed Graves' disease group, patients had been taking antithyroid drugs for less than 3 months. Persistent Graves' disease patients were compared with newly diagnosed Graves' disease patients by peripheral blood TCR sequencing and RNA sequencing. The study was conducted in China and was registered as a clinical trial. A total of around 33 samples underwent TCR sequencing, from 13 patients with persistent Graves' disease and roughly 20 patients with newly diagnosed Graves' disease.

Libraries were made using multiplex PCR. This sample was sequenced with an Illumina HiSeq 4000. TCR beta libraries were built with iRepertoire HTBI primers and Arm-PCR amplification of CDR3 regions. Before sequencing, the PCR products went through gel purification. In the original analysis: Gene usage analysis of CDR3 amino acid clonotypes used the approximately 56 TRBV and more than 13 TRBJ segments found across samples. COPE and FqMerger were used to merge the filtered high-quality paired reads into contigs. BLAST was used to align contigs to IMGT TRBV, TRBD and TRBJ reference genes, and CDR3 was defined according to IMGT. Clonotypes above 0.1% frequency were classified as highly expanded clones. Repertoire diversity was measured by Shannon entropy, and V-J evenness by the Gini coefficient. Clonotypes shared by more than one individual were considered public. TCRdb reanalyzed the raw reads on its own, using fastp at Q25 for trimming and MiXCR for clone calling, and kept in-frame beta chains. Each entry is one CDR3 protein sequence, shown with its most common DNA and genes. TCRdb assigned the V and J calls; the authors' analysis was not used. The sample records over 500,000 distinct CDR3 sequences, less than 20% of which are singletons. Of the sample, roughly 18% falls within the top ten clones.

The time point label on this specimen signifies: newly diagnosed GD, antithyroid drugs for less than 3 months. For both TCR sequencing and RNA sequencing, RNA was extracted from PBMCs in TRIzol. Graves' disease was diagnosed according to American Thyroid Association guidelines. Patients were recruited from an endocrinology department in Xi'an, China. Each patient gave 9 to 10 milliliters of peripheral blood, collected in an EDTA anticoagulant tube. Ficoll Paque Plus density gradient separation was used to isolate PBMCs, and no further T cell sorting was performed. An Agilent 2100 Bioanalyzer and agarose gel were used to check RNA quality, while a NanoDrop 2000 measured RNA concentration. This clonotype was seen a handful of times. The antigen this receptor binds is unknown. There are no base qualities to consult, and no much larger clone falls within one base. The CDR3 goes from the cysteine to the phenylalanine over 16 residues. This entry keeps only the CDR3 DNA: 48 bases, framed from base 1. V and J are trimmed by 4 bases and 0 bases, and the gene matches miss 5 bases of the junction. The germline V gene supplies CDR1 ENHRY and CDR2 SYGVKD.

General conclusions and limits of the study: As a limitation, the authors acknowledged that the small sample size may reduce accuracy. Sequencing and analysis were limited to the TCR beta chain. Persistent patients shared more public clonotypes among themselves (2,741) than newly diagnosed patients did (more than 950). Only peripheral blood was studied, because thyroid tissue, the primary lesion, was inaccessible. Preferential use of TRBV28, TRBJ1-2 and TRBJ2-5 was observed in persistent disease, whereas TRBV20-1 and TRBJ2-1 were favored in newly diagnosed disease. Compared with newly diagnosed patients, patients with persistent Graves' disease had lower TCR Shannon entropy and fewer highly expanded clones, which suggests clonal expansion.

The same data also contributed to another study, on T cells in Graves' hyperthyroidism and ophthalmopathy. As noted in the second study: A patient counted as having stable Graves' hyperthyroidism if no progression to ophthalmopathy occurred over 18 months of follow-up. Hyperthyroidism patients were newly diagnosed, had a disease duration of under 2 months, and were aged 18 to 65 years. The study excluded patients with uncontrolled infections, other autoimmune diseases, pregnancy or lactation. Clinical symptoms, serum thyroxine and TRAb, thyroid ultrasound, and orbital computed tomography formed the basis for the diagnoses. A first-round RT-PCR of the TCR CDR3 used the HTBI primer set with the Qiagen OneStep RT-PCR kit. Most expanded thyroid clonotypes (frequency above 0.001) were also found in blood, which suggests that blood repertoires may mirror thyroid immune responses. A 13 V-J signature model separated ophthalmopathy from stable hyperthyroidism, with roughly 88% sensitivity and roughly 81% specificity in cross-validation and 80%/75% in testing. In validation, the model predicted progression to ophthalmopathy a median of around 6.5 months before onset, with 70% to 71% sensitivity and roughly 73% specificity. To identify distinguishing TCR V-J signatures, a discovery cohort of about 100 patients was used, comprising 40 to 45 with Graves' ophthalmopathy and 55 to 65 with stable Graves' hyperthyroidism. Whether ophthalmopathy could be predicted prospectively was tested in an independent validation cohort made up of about 20 hyperthyroidism patients plus 17 patients who later progressed to ophthalmopathy. The roughly 100 discovery patients were randomly divided into training and test sets at a 7:3 ratio. The study also compared thyroid tissue and blood T-cell repertoires from over 5 Graves' hyperthyroidism patients. Following sampling, methimazole starting at 30 mg daily was given to hyperthyroidism patients, and high-dose intravenous methylprednisolone was given to ophthalmopathy patients. The libraries were constructed in a second round of multiplex PCR and then size-selected and purified. Paired-end sequencing of the libraries was performed with 100 bp reads on an Illumina HiSeq2000. SOAPnuke was used to process the raw data, with reads discarded if the reads contained adapters or uncalled bases, had a mean Phred below 15, or lacked an exact constant-primer or identifier match. COPE v1.2.5 was used to merge the high-quality paired reads, and each unique nucleotide sequence was defined as a clonotype. MiTCR v1.1 was used to align the clonotypes against IMGT TRBV, TRBD and TRBJ reference segments. Only V-J combinations with frequency above 0.0001, covering 98% to 99.2% of repertoires, were analysed. A TCS score was defined as the ratio between F50 (clonal expansion) and ExV (chaos), using BLOSUM62-based TCRdist between CDR3 peptides within each V-J. Welch's t-statistics and random forest reduced roughly 500 V-J features to roughly 13, which were used in a naive Bayes classifier (R e1071). No statistical method was used to set the sample size in advance, and investigators knew the group allocation. According to the paper, TCR Vbeta CDR3 sequencing was carried out on more than 120 peripheral blood samples, which came from 40 to 45 ophthalmopathy, 75 or so hyperthyroidism and about 17 progressor patients.

The TCR sequence derives from a woman in her 30s with Graves disease. Donor details come from another sample of the same person, matched by shared clones. The chain joins TRBV10-3 to TRBJ1-4; 7 central bases correspond to TRBD1. Material: peripheral blood mononuclear cells (PBMCs), obtained at new diagnosis, from a patient treated with antithyroid drugs. The CDR3 in this case is CAISADRSSTNEKLFF. The base sequence is TGTGCCATCAGTGCGGACAGGAGCTCAACTAATGAAAAACTGTTTTTT.